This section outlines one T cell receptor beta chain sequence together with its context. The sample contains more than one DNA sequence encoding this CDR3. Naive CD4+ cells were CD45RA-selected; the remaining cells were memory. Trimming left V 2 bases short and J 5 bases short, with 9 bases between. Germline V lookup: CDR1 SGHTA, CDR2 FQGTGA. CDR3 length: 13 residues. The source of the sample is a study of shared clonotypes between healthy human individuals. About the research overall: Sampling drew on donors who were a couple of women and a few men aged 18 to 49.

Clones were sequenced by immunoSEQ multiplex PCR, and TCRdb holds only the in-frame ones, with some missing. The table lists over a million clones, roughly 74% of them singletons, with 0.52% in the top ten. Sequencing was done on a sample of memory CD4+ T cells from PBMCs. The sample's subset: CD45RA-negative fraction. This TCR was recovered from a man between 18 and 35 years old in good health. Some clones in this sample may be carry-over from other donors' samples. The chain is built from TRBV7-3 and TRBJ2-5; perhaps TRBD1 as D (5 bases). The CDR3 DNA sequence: TGTGCCAGCAGCTTATCCAGGGCCGAGACCCAGTACTTC. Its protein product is CASSLSRAETQYF.